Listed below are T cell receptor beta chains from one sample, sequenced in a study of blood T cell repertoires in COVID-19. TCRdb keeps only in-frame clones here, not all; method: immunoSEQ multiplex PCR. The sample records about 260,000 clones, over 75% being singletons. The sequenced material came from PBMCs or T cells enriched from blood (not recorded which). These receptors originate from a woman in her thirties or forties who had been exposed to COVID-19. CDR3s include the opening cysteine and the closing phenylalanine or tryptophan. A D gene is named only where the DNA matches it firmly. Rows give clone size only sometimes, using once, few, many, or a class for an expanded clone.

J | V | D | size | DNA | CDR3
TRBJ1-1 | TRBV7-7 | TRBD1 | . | TGTGCCAGCAGCCCCTGGACAGGTTTAAACACTGAAGCTTTCTTT | CASSPWTGLNTEAFF
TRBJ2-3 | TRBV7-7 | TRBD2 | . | TGTGCCAGCAGCCAGACTAGCGGGGCAGATACGCAGTATTTT | CASSQTSGADTQYF
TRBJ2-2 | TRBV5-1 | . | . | TGCGCCAGCAGCTTTCTCGGACAAGCGAACACCGGGGAGCTGTTTTTT | CASSFLGQANTGELFF
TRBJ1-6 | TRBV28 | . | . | TGTGCCAGCAGTTTATCAGGGTCTTTTGGTAATTCACCCCTCCACTTT | CASSLSGSFGNSPLHF
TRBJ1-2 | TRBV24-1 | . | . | TGTGCCACCAGTGATTGGGGGGACTATGGCTACACCTTC | CATSDWGDYGYTF
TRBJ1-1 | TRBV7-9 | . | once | TGTGCCAGCAGCTTACGTCGACAGAACACTGAAGCTTTCTTT | CASSLRRQNTEAFF
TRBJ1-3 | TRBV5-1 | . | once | TGCGCCAGCAGCTTGGCCGGTGGCTCTGGAAACACCATATATTTT | CASSLAGGSGNTIYF
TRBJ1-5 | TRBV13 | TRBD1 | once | TGTGCCAGCAGCGTAGGGACAGGCTCGAATCAGCCCCAGCATTTT | CASSVGTGSNQPQHF
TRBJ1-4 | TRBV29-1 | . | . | TGCAGCGTTGGGAAAGGCGGCAAAAATGAAAAACTGTTTTTT | CSVGKGGKNEKLFF
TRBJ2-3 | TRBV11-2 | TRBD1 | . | TGTGCCAGCAGCGCCTGGACGGGACAGGGGGTAACAGATACGCAGTATTTT | CASSAWTGQGVTDTQYF
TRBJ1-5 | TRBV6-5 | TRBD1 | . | TGTGCCAGCCTTCGGGCGACAGGGAATCAGCCCCAGCATTTT | CASLRATGNQPQHF
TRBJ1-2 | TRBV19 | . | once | TGTGCCAGTAGTAAGACGGGGGAGGGCTATGGCTACACCTTC | CASSKTGEGYGYTF
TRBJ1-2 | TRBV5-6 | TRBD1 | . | TGTGCCAGCAGCTTCAACCTTCTACAGGGGGTGGGCGGCTACACCTTC | CASSFNLLQGVGGYTF